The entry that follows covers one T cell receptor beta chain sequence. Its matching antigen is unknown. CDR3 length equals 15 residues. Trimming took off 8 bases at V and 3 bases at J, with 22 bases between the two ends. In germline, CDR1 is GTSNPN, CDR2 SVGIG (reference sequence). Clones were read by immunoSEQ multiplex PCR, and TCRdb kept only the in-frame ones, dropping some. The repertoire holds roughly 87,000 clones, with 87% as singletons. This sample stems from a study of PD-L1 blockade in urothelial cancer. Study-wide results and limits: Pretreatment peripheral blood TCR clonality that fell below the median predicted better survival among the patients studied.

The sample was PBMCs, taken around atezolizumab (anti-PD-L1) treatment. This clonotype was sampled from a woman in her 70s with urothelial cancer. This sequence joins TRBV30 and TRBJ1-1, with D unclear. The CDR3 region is CALEVDGVGDTEAFF. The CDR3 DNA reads TGTGCCCTGGAAGTGGACGGGGTCGGGGACACTGAAGCTTTCTTT. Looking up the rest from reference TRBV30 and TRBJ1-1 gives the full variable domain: SQTIHQWPATLVQPVGSPLSLECTVEGTSNPNLYWYRQAAGRGLQLLFYSVGIGQISSEVPQNLSASRPQDRQFILSSKKLLLSDSGFYLCALEVDGVGDTEAFFGQGTRLTVV.